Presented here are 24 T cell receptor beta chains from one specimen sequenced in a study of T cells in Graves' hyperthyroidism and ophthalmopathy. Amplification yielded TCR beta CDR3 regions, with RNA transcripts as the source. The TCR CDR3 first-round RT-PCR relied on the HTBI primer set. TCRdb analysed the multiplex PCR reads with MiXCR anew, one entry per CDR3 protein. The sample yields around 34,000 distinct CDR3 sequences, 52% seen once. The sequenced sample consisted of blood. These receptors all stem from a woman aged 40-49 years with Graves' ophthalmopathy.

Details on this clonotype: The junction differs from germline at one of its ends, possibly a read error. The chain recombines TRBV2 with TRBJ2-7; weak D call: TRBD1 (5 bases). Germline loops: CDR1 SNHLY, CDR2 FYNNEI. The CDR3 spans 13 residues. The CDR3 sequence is CASSEWGNYEQYF. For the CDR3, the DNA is TGTGCTAGCAGTGAATGGGGCAACTACGAGCAGTACTTC.

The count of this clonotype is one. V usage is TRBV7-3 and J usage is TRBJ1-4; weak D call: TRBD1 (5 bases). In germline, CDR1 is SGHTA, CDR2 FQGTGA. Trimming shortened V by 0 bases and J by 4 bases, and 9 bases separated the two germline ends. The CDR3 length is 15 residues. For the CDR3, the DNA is TGTGCCAGCAGCTTAACGGGACTGGATAATGAAAAACTGTTTTTT. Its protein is CASSLTGLDNEKLFF.

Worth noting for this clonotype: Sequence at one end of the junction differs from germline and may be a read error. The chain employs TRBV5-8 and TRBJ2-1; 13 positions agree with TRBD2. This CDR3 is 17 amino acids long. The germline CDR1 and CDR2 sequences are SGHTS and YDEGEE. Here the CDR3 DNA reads TGCGCCAGCAGCCAGGGCAGACTAGCGGGAGGATACAATGAGCAGTTCTTC. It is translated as CASSQGRLAGGYNEQFF. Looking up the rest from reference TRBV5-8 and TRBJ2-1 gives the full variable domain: EAGVTQSPTHLIKTRGQQATLRCSPISGHTSVYWYQQALGLGLQFLLWYDEGEERNRGNFPPRFSGRQFPNYSSELNVNALELEDSALYLCASSQGRLAGGYNEQFFGPGTRLTVL.

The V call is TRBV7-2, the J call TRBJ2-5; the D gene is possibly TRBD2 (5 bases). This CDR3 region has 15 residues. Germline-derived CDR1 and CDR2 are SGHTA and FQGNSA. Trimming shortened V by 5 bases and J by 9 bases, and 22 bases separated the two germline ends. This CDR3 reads CASSRRRDSNQPQYF. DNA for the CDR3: TGTGCCAGCAGCCGCCGTCGGGATAGCAATCAGCCCCAGTACTTC.

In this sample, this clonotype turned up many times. This chain's CDR3 is CASSSGGTQETQYF. CDR3 coding DNA: TGTGCCAGCAGCTCGGGAGGTACACAAGAGACCCAGTACTTC. The chain is built from TRBV7-3 and TRBJ2-5, with 7 bases that match TRBD2. The V and J ends lost 4 bases and 2 bases, in that order; junction bases with no gene match: 4. Germline CDR1 SGHTA, CDR2 FQGTGA. This CDR3 contains 14 residues.

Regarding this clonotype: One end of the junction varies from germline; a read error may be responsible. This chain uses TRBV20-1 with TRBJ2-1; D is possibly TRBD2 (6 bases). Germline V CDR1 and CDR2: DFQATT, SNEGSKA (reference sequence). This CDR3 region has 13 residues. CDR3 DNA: TGCAGTGCCCGGAGGGCGACAAACAACGAGCAGTTCTTC. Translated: CSARRATNNEQFF.

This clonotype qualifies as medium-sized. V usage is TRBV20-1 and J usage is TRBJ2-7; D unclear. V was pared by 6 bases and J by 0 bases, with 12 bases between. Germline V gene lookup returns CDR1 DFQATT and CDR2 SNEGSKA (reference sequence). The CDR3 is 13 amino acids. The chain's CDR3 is CSAQRQSSYEQYF. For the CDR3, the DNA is TGCAGTGCACAACGTCAGAGCTCCTACGAGCAGTACTTC.

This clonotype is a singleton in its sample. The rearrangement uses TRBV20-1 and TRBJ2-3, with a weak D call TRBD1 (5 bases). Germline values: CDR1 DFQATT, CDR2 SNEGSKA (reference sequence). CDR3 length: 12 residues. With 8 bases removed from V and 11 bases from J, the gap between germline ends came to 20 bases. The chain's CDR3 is CSTSDNYNEQYF. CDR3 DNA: TGCAGTACATCGGACAACTACAATGAGCAGTATTTT.

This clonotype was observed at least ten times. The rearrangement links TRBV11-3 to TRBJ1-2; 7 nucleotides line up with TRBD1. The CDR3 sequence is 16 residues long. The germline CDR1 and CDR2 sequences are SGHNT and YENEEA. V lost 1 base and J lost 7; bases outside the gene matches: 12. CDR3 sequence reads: CASSLASGQTFFGYTF. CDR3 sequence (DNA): TGTGCCAGCAGCTTAGCCTCGGGACAGACGTTCTTTGGCTACACCTTC.

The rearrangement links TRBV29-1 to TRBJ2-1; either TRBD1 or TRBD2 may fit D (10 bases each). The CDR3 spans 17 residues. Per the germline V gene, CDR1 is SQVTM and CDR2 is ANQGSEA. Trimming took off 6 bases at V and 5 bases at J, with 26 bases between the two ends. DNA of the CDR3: TGCAGCGTCCCCGGGACAGGGGTAGCGGGAGGCAACAATGAGCAGTTCTTC. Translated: CSVPGTGVAGGNNEQFF.

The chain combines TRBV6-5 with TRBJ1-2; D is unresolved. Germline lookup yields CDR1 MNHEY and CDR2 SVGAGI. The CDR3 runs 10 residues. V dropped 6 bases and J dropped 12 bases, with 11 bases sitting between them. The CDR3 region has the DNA TGTGCCAGCAGCTCCTCTGGAAACACCTTC. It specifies CASSSSGNTF.

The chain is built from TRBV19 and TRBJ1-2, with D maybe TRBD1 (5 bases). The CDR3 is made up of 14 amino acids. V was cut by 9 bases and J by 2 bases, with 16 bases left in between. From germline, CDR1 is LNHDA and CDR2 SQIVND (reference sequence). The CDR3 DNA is TGTGCCAGCCCCTCCGGGACGGCGAACTATGGCTACACCTTC. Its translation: CASPSGTANYGYTF.

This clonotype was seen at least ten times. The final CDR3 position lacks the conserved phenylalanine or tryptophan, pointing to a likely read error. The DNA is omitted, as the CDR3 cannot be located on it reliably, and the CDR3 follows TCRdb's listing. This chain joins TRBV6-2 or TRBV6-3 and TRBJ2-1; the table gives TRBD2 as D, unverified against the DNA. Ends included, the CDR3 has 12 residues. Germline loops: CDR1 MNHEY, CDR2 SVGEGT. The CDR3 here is CASSRTSGRHPG.

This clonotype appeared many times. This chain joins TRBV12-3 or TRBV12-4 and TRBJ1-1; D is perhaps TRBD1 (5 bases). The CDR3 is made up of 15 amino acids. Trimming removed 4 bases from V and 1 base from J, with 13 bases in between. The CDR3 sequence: CASSSGRGRNTEAFF. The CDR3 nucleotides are TGTGCCAGCAGTTCAGGGCGTGGGAGGAACACTGAAGCTTTCTTT.

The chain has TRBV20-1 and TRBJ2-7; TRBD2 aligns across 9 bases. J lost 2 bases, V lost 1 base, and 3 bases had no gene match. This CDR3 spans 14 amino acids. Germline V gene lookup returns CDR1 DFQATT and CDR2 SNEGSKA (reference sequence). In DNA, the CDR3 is TGCAGTGCTAGAGGACTAGCGGAAACCTACGAGCAGTACTTC. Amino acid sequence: CSARGLAETYEQYF.

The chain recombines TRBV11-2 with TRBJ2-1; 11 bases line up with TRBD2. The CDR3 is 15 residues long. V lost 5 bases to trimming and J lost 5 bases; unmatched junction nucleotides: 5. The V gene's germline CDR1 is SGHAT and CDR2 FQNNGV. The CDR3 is CASSTGLAGNNEQFF. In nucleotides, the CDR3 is TGTGCCAGCAGCACCGGACTAGCGGGTAACAATGAGCAGTTCTTC.

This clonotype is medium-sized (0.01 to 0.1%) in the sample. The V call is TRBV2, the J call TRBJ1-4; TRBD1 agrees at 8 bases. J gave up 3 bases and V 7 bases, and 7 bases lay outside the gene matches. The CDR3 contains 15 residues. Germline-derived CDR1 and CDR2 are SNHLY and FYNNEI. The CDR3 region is CASNLPGQANEKLFF. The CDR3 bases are TGTGCCAGCAACTTACCGGGACAGGCTAATGAAAAACTGTTTTTT.

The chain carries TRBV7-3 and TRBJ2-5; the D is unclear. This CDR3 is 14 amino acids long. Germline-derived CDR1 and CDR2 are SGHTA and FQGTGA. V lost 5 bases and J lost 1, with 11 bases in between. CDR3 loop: CASSPRLAQETQYF. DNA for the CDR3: TGTGCCAGCAGCCCCCGATTAGCCCAAGAGACCCAGTACTTC.

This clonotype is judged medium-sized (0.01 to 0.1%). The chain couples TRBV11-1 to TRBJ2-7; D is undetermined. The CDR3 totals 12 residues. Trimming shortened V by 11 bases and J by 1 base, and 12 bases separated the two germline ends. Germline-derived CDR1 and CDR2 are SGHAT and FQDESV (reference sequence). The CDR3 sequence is CASQTSSYEQYF. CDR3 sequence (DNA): TGTGCCTCCCAAACCTCTTCCTACGAGCAGTACTTC.

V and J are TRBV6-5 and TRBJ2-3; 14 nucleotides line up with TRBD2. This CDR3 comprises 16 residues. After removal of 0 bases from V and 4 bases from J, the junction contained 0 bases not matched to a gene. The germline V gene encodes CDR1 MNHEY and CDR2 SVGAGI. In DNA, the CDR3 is TGTGCCAGCAGTTACTCGACTAGCGGGGGGGCAGATACGCAGTATTTT. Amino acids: CASSYSTSGGADTQYF.

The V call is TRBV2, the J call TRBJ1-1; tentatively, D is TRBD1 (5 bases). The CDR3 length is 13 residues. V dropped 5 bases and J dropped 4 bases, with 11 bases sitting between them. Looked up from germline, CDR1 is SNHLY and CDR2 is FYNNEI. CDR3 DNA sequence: TGTGCCAGCAGTTTTTCGGGGGGCACTGAAGCTTTCTTT. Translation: CASSFSGGTEAFF.

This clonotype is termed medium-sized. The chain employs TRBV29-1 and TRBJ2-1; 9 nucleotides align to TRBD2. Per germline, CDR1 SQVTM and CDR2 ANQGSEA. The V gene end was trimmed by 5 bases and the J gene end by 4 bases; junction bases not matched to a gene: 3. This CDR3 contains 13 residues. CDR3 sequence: CSVRLAEYNEQFF. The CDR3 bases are TGCAGCGTTCGACTAGCGGAATACAATGAGCAGTTCTTC.

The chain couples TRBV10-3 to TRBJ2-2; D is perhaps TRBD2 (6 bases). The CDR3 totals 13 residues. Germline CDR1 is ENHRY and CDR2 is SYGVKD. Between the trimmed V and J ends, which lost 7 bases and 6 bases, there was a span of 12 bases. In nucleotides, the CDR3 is TGTGCCATCAAAGCCAGGGAGGCCGGGGAGCTGTTTTTT. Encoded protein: CAIKAREAGELFF.

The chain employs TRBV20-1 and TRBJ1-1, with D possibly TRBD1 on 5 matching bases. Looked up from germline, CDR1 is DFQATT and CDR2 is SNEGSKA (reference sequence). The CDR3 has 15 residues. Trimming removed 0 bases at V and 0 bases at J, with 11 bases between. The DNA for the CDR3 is TGCAGTGCTAGAGATTGGGGCAGCATGAACACTGAAGCTTTCTTT. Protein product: CSARDWGSMNTEAFF.